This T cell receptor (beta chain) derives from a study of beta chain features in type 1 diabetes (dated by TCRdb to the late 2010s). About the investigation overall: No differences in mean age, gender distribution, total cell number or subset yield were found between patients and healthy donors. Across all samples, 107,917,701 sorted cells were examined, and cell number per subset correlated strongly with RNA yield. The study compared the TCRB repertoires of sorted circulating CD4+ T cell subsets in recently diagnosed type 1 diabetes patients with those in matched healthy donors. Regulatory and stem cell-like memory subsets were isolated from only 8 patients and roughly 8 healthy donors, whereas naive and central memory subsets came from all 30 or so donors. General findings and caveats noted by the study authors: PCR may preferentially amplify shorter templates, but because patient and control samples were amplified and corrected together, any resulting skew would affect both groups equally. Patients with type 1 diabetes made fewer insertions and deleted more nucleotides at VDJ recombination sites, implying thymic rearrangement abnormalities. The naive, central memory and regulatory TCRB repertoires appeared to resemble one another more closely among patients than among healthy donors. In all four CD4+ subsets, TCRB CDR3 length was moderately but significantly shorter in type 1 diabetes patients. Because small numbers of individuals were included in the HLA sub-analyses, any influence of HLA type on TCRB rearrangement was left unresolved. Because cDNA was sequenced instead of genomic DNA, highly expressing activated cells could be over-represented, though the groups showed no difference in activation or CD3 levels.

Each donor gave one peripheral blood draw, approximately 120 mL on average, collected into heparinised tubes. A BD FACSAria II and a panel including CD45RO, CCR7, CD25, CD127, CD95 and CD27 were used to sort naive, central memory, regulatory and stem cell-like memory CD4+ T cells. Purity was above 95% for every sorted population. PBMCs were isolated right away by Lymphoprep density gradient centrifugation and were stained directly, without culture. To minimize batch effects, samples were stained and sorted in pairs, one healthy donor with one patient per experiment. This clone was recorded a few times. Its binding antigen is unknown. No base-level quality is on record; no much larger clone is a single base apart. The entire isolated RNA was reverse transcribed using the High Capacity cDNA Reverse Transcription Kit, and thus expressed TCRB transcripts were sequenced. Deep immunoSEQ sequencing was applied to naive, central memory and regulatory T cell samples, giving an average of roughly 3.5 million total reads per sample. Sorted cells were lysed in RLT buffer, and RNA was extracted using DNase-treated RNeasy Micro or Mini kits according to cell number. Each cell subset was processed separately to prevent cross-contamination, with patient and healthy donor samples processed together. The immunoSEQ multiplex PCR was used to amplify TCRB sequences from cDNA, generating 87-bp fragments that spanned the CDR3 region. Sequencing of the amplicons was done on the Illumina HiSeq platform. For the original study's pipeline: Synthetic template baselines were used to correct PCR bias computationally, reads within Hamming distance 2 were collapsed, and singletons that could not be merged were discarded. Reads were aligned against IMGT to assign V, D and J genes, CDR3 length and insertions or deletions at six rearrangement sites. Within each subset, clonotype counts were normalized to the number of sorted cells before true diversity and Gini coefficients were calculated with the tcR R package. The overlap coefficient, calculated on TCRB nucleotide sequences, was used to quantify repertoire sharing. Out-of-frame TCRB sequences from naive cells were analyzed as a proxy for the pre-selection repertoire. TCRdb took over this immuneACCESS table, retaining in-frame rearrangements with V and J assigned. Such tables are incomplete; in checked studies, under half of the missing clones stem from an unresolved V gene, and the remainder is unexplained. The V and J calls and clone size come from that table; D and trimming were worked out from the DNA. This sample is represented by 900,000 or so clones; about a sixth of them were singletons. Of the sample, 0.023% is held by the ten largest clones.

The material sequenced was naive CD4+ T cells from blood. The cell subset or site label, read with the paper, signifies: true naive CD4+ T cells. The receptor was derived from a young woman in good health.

The DNA is TGCAGCGTTGAATCACAGAGGAAAGAGACCCAGTACTTC. Its protein reads: CSVESQRKETQYF. The chain is encoded by TRBV29-1 joined to TRBJ2-5; the D gene is unclear. A distance of 10 bases separates the germline ends of V and J, which lose 2 bases and 3 bases respectively. The CDR3 holds 13 amino acids from the cysteine to the phenylalanine. The CDR3 DNA has 39 bases and is translated from base 1. The germline V gene gives CDR1 as SQVTM and CDR2 as ANQGSEA.